Each of the 22 T cell receptor beta chains below was sequenced from the same sample in a study of T cells in Graves' hyperthyroidism and ophthalmopathy (dated by TCRdb to between 2018 and 2021). The library was prepared using multiplex PCR. The sample was run on an Illumina HiSeq 2000. TCR beta CDR3 regions were amplified from RNA transcripts. A first-round RT-PCR of the TCR CDR3 used the HTBI primer set with the Qiagen OneStep RT-PCR kit. TCRdb reprocessing: public reads trimmed at Q25 with fastp, clones called with MiXCR, in-frame beta chains kept. Each entry is one CDR3 protein sequence, shown with its most common DNA and genes. The sample table records 750,000 to 950,000 distinct CDR3 sequences; 38% of these occur just once. Around 10% of the sample belongs to the ten largest clones. Input material: blood. These receptor sequences come from a man younger than 35 with Graves' hyperthyroidism.

As regards this clonotype: Just one base apart from a much larger clone, this may be a read error. CDR3 protein: CASSSTGDHGYTF. The CDR3 DNA follows: TGTGCCAGCAGCTCAACAGGGGATCATGGCTACACCTTC. The V and J genes are TRBV25-1 and TRBJ1-2, with TRBD1 identical over 7 bases. The length of the CDR3 is 13 residues. Germline CDR1 and CDR2: MGHDK and SYGVNS. Germline trimming cut 6 bases from V and 6 bases from J; bases unmatched to any gene: 7.

Comment on this clonotype: Without the conserved terminal phenylalanine or tryptophan, this CDR3 likely stems from a read error. The chain uses TRBV25-1 and TRBJ1-2, with D uncertain. Germline loops: CDR1 MGHDK, CDR2 SYGVNS. V shed 4 bases and J shed 10 bases, with 1 base lying between them. The CDR3 sequence is 8 residues long. This chain's CDR3 is CASSVYTL. For the CDR3, the DNA is TGTGCCAGCAGTGTCTACACCCTC.

This clonotype was counted at least ten times. The chain links TRBV29-1 to TRBJ1-4; D unclear. This CDR3 is 12 amino acids long. Trimming took off 5 bases at V and 7 bases at J, with 11 bases between the two ends. Germline V gene data show CDR1 as SQVTM and CDR2 as ANQGSEA. DNA of the CDR3: TGCAGCGTTAGAGACGTGGGTGAAAAACTGTTTTTT. Translating gives CSVRDVGEKLFF.

The chain employs TRBV5-5 and TRBJ1-4, with TRBD1 as a possible D gene (6 bases). Trimming took off 6 bases at V and 5 bases at J, with 17 bases between the two ends. From germline, CDR1 is SGHKS and CDR2 YYEKEE (reference sequence). The CDR3 sequence is 15 residues long. CDR3 nucleotide sequence: TGTGCCAGCAAAGAATCACAGGGAATCAATGAAAAACTGTTTTTT. It encodes CASKESQGINEKLFF.

This clonotype was observed at least ten times. The J gene is TRBJ1-5, the V gene TRBV24-1; possibly TRBD1 for D (5 bases). Germline V gene lookup returns CDR1 KGHDR and CDR2 SFDVKD. The CDR3 totals 15 residues. V was cut by 9 bases and J by 0 bases, with 14 bases left in between. The CDR3 sequence: CATGMDNYSNQPQHF. CDR3 DNA: TGTGCCACCGGTATGGACAACTATAGCAATCAGCCCCAGCATTTT.

The chain carries TRBV6-1 and TRBJ2-7; 8 nucleotides agree with TRBD1. V was clipped by 9 bases and J by 4 bases; unmatched bases: 20. The CDR3 is made up of 17 amino acids. Per the germline V gene, CDR1 is MNHNS and CDR2 is SASEGT. The CDR3 nucleotides read TGTGCCAGTCCCCCCAAACGAAGAGACAGGGGCTTGTACGAGCAGTACTTC. Its protein product is CASPPKRRDRGLYEQYF.

In this sample, this clonotype turned up many times. V gene TRBV20-1 combines with J gene TRBJ2-7, with TRBD2 as a possible D gene (6 bases). The CDR3 consists of 11 residues. Looked up from germline, CDR1 is DFQATT and CDR2 is SNEGSKA (reference sequence). Trimming removed 1 base from V and 6 bases from J, with 7 bases in between. This CDR3 is CSARGRGEQYF. CDR3 coding DNA: TGCAGTGCTAGAGGGAGGGGCGAGCAGTACTTC.

The chain links TRBV9 to TRBJ2-7; 8 nucleotides align to TRBD2. Germline lookup yields CDR1 SGDLS and CDR2 YYNGEE. This CDR3 is built from 17 residues. V lost 5 bases to trimming and J lost 0 bases; unmatched junction nucleotides: 13. The CDR3 protein is CASSPRGAGGFSYEQYF. The DNA for the CDR3 is TGTGCCAGCAGTCCCCGAGGCGCGGGAGGCTTCTCCTACGAGCAGTACTTC.

This clonotype was recorded at least ten times. The V and J genes are TRBV7-9 and TRBJ1-3; maybe TRBD1 (5 bases). Trimming removed 3 bases at V and 2 bases at J, with 8 bases between. The CDR3 is 14 residues long. Germline CDR1 reads SEHNR; CDR2 reads FQNEAQ (reference sequence). Here the CDR3 reads CASSFGGAGNTIYF. DNA for the CDR3: TGTGCCAGCAGCTTCGGGGGGGCTGGAAACACCATATATTTT. The full variable domain, in which reference TRBV7-9 and TRBJ1-3 provide the parts outside the CDR3, is DTGVSQNPRHKITKRGQNVTFRCDPISEHNRLYWYRQTLGQGPEFLTYFQNEAQLEKSRLLSDRFSAERPKGSFSTLEIQRTEQGDSAMYLCASSFGGAGNTIYFGEGSWLTVV.

The chain recombines TRBV12-3 or TRBV12-4 with TRBJ2-5; weak D call: TRBD2 (5 bases). The V gene lost 7 bases and the J gene lost 1 base, with 10 bases spanning the gap. This CDR3 spans 13 amino acids. The CDR3 DNA follows: TGTGCCAGCAACACCCGGGGCCAAGAGACCCAGTACTTC. Protein: CASNTRGQETQYF.

This clonotype was detected a few times. The chain employs TRBV2 and TRBJ2-7, with TRBD1 matching over 7 bases. The CDR3 has 15 residues. V lost 4 bases, J lost 6 bases, and 12 bases stayed unmatched. In germline, CDR1 is SNHLY, CDR2 FYNNEI. The CDR3 bases are TGTGCCAGCAGTGTCGGAACAGGGGATAGGGGCGAGCAGTACTTC. It is translated as CASSVGTGDRGEQYF.

A remark on this clonotype: Sequence at one end of the junction differs from germline and may be a read error. The chain recombines TRBV7-7 with TRBJ2-7; D is perhaps TRBD2 (6 bases). CDR3 size: 13 residues. Germline CDR1 and CDR2: SSHAT and FNYEAQ (reference sequence). CDR3 sequence (DNA): TGTGCTAGCAGCCCGGGGACTCAGGACGAGCAGTACTTC. Translation: CASSPGTQDEQYF.

The genes are TRBV5-1 and TRBJ1-4; tentatively, D is TRBD1 (5 bases). V lost 0 bases and J lost 0, with 12 bases in between. Per germline, CDR1 SGHRS and CDR2 YFSETQ. This CDR3 is 17 amino acids long. Written as DNA, the CDR3 is TGCGCCAGCAGCTTGGGAGGGGCGTCAGCAACTAATGAAAAACTGTTTTTT. The encoded protein is CASSLGGASATNEKLFF.

There are a few counts of this clonotype. The rearrangement joins TRBV15 to TRBJ2-2; 10 bases agree with TRBD1. The CDR3 sequence is 13 residues long. Losses at the gene ends were 0 bases for V and 13 bases for J; bases not matched to a gene: 2. Germline CDR1 reads LNHNV; CDR2 reads YYDKDF (reference sequence). DNA of the CDR3: TGTGCCACCAGCAGAGAAAGGGACAGGGGGCTGTTTTTT. Translating it yields CATSRERDRGLFF. The entire variable domain, with the rest obtained from reference TRBV15 and TRBJ2-2, is as follows: DAMVIQNPRYQVTQFGKPVTLSCSQTLNHNVMYWYQQKSSQAPKLLFHYYDKDFNNEADTPDNFQSRRPNTSFCFLDIRSPGLGDTAMYLCATSRERDRGLFFGEGSRLTVL.

The chain carries TRBV12-3 or TRBV12-4 and TRBJ2-7; TRBD1 agrees at 7 bases. J was trimmed by 1 base and V by 6 bases; bases with no gene match: 6. The CDR3 has 14 amino acids. The CDR3 sequence: CASRGDSESYEQYF. DNA of the CDR3: TGTGCCAGCAGAGGGGACAGCGAGTCCTACGAGCAGTACTTC.

In this sample, this clonotype turned up many times. V gene TRBV10-3 combines with J gene TRBJ2-5; 10 bases fit TRBD1. V gave up 6 bases and J gave up 4 bases; unmatched junction bases: 2. The CDR3 length is 13 residues. Germline V gene data show CDR1 as ENHRY and CDR2 as SYGVKD. CDR3: CAISRDRGETQYF. The CDR3 region has the DNA TGTGCCATCAGCCGGGACAGGGGAGAGACCCAGTACTTC.

The chain links TRBV9 to TRBJ2-7; D is possibly TRBD1 or TRBD2 (5 bases each). The CDR3 is made up of 14 amino acids. CDR1 SGDLS and CDR2 YYNGEE come from the germline V gene. Trimming shortened V by 2 bases and J by 2 bases, and 11 bases separated the two germline ends. The DNA for the CDR3 is TGTGCCAGCAGCGTCACCGGGGCCCCCTACGAGCAGTACTTC. This gives the protein CASSVTGAPYEQYF. Based on the CDR3 plus reference TRBV9 and TRBJ2-7, the full variable domain is DSGVTQTPKHLITATGQRVTLRCSPRSGDLSVYWYQQSLDQGLQFLIQYYNGEERAKGNILERFSAQQFPDLHSELNLSSLELGDSALYFCASSVTGAPYEQYFGPGTRLTVT.

The sample holds many counts of this clonotype. The rearrangement joins TRBV12-3 or TRBV12-4 to TRBJ2-7; D is unclear. The germline V and J ends were trimmed by 3 bases and 0 bases, with 3 bases remaining between them. This CDR3 region has 12 residues. The CDR3 reads CASSFVSYEQYF. CDR3 nucleotides: TGTGCCAGCAGTTTCGTCTCCTACGAGCAGTACTTC.

Details on this clonotype: Its ends do not fully match the called genes, so a read error is possible. The chain uses TRBV9 and TRBJ2-2; D ambiguous. Looked up from germline, CDR1 is SGDLS and CDR2 is YYNGEE. The CDR3 covers 12 residues. The CDR3 loop is CACSVGAGELFF. CDR3 nucleotide sequence: TGTGCCTGCAGCGTAGGAGCAGGGGAGCTGTTTTTT. Full variable domain (remainder filled in from reference TRBV9 and TRBJ2-2): DSGVTQTPKHLITATGQRVTLRCSPRSGDLSVYWYQQSLDQGLQFLIQYYNGEERAKGNILERFSAQQFPDLHSELNLSSLELGDSALYFCACSVGAGELFFGEGSRLTVL.

The count of this clonotype is one. The chain employs TRBV29-1 and TRBJ2-5, with 10 bases aligning to TRBD2. The germline V gene encodes CDR1 SQVTM and CDR2 ANQGSEA. V lost 1 base and J lost 3; bases outside the gene matches: 5. The CDR3 extends over 15 amino acids. The CDR3 reads CSVEGSSGGEETQYF. In DNA form, the CDR3 reads TGCAGCGTTGAAGGGTCTAGCGGGGGAGAAGAGACCCAGTACTTC.

This clonotype was counted between two and nine times. The genes are TRBV12-3 or TRBV12-4 and TRBJ2-7; 10 bases map to TRBD1. The length of the CDR3 is 14 residues. J lost 7 bases, V lost 6 bases, and 9 bases had no gene match. DNA of the CDR3: TGTGCCAGCAGGGCGGGACAGGGGTTGGGGGAGCAGTACTTC. Protein product: CASRAGQGLGEQYF.

This clonotype was seen a few times. This rearrangement joins TRBV6-5 to TRBJ1-3; the match to TRBD1 covers 8 bases. V dropped 6 bases and J dropped 3; count of bases not matched to a gene: 4. Germline V gene lookup returns CDR1 MNHEY and CDR2 SVGAGI. This CDR3 has 14 amino acids. CDR3 region: CASSYDRGGNTIYF. CDR3 DNA: TGTGCCAGCAGCTACGACAGGGGTGGAAACACCATATATTTT.